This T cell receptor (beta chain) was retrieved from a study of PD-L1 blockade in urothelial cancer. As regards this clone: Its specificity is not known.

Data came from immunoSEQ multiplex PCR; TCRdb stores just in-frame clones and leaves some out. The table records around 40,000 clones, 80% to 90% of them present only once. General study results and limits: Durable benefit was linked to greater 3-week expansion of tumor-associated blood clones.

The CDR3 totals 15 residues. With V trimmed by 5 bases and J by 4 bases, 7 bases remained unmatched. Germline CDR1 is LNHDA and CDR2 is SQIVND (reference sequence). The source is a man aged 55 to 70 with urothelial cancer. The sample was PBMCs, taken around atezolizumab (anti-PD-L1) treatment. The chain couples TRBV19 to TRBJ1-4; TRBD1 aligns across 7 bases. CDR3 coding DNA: TGTGCCAGTAGTCGGCCGGGACAGAGTAATGAAAAACTGTTTTTT. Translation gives CASSRPGQSNEKLFF.